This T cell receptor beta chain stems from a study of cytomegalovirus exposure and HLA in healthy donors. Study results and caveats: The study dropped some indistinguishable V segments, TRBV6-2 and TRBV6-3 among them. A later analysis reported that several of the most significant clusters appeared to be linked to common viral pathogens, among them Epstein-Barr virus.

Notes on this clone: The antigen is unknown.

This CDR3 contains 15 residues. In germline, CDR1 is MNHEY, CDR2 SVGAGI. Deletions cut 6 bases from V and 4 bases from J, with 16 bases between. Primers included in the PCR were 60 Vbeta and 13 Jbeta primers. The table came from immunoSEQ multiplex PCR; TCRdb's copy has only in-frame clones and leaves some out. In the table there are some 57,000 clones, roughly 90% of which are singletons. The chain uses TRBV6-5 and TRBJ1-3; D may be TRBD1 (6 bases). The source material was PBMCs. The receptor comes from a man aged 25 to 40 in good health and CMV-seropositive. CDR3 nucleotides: TGTGCCAGCAGCCCTTCGGGGGGCGAGGGAAACACCATATATTTT. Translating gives CASSPSGGEGNTIYF.